Given below is one T cell receptor (beta chain) in context. The data stem from a study of blood T cell repertoires in COVID-19. At the level of the study: T cells, B-cell-depleted T cells, or PBMCs supplied cDNA or gDNA.

In the original processing: Reference gene primer amplification gave nucleated cell count estimates. The table came from immunoSEQ multiplex PCR; TCRdb's copy has only in-frame clones and leaves some out. That table supplies the V and J calls and clone size; D and trimming were determined from the DNA. The table records more than 250,000 clones, about 89% of them present only once. This CDR3 is built from 15 residues. The ends were cut back, 0 bases at V and 5 bases at J, with 13 bases in the middle. The germline V gene encodes CDR1 LGHNA and CDR2 YSLEER. Enrollees, about 18 to 100 years old, lived in 24 US areas. Either two negative PCRs, clearance, or symptom resolution qualified Cohort 3 donors as recovered.

The chain has TRBV4-3 and TRBJ2-5; D perhaps matches TRBD1 (6 bases). The sequence was collected from a woman in her twenties or thirties who had recovered from COVID-19. Specimen: PBMCs or T cells enriched from blood (not recorded which). The CDR3 DNA reads as TGCGCCAGCAGCCAAGATTTGGGGGCCGGGGAGACCCAGTACTTC. This translates into CASSQDLGAGETQYF.